A single sample gave rise to the 7 T cell receptor beta chains below, sequenced in a study of T cells after yellow fever vaccination. TCRdb used MiXCR to reprocess the 5' RACE reads, holding one entry per CDR3 protein. Of approximately 110,000 distinct CDR3 sequences listed, 7.4% are singletons. The sequencing here drew on CD4+ T cells sorted from PBMCs, taken 10 to 11 days after the first yellow fever vaccination. The receptors stem from a man in his late teens or twenties who received the YFV17D yellow fever vaccine.

This clonotype occurred many times. The chain recombines TRBV12-3 or TRBV12-4 with TRBJ2-2; tentatively, D is TRBD1 or TRBD2 (5 bases each). CDR3 size: 15 residues. Trimming took off 7 bases at V and 2 bases at J, with 14 bases between the two ends. CDR3 amino acids: CASTPPGTNTGELFF. DNA for the CDR3: TGTGCCAGCACTCCCCCCGGGACCAACACCGGGGAGCTGTTTTTT.

This clonotype has only a few counts. The chain has TRBV6-5 and TRBJ2-3, with D maybe TRBD2 (6 bases). Trimming stripped 4 bases from V and 7 bases from J, with 21 bases between. The CDR3 is 16 residues long. The germline gives CDR1 MNHEY, CDR2 SVGAGI. The CDR3 protein is CASSSMGRPLGYTQYF. CDR3 bases: TGTGCCAGCAGTTCCATGGGGAGGCCGCTAGGATATACGCAGTATTTT.

The chain carries TRBV7-9 and TRBJ1-4; 7 nucleotides align to TRBD1. CDR1 SEHNR and CDR2 FQNEAQ come from the germline V gene (reference sequence). V lost 6 bases, J lost 5 bases, and 12 bases stayed unmatched. The CDR3 totals 16 residues. CDR3 protein: CASSSFLTGLNEKLFF. Here the CDR3 DNA reads TGTGCCAGCAGTTCGTTTTTGACAGGGTTAAATGAAAAACTGTTTTTT.

In this sample, this clonotype turned up many times. The chain recombines TRBV28 with TRBJ1-1, with 9 bases that match TRBD1. Losses at the gene ends were 4 bases for V and 7 bases for J; bases not matched to a gene: 4. CDR1 and CDR2 (germline): MDHEN, SYDVKM. The CDR3 loop spans 13 amino acids. CDR3 nucleotide sequence: TGTGCCAGCAGTTACCTGACAGGGGGTGAAGCTTTCTTT. Residues: CASSYLTGGEAFF.

This clonotype was seen ten or more times. This sequence joins TRBV12-3 or TRBV12-4 and TRBJ1-1; no reliable D call. The CDR3 length is 12 residues. The ends were cut back, 6 bases at V and 10 bases at J, with 15 bases in the middle. CDR3 in amino acids: CASSNAGIGAFF. The DNA for the CDR3 is TGTGCCAGCAGCAATGCGGGAATAGGAGCTTTCTTT.

This clonotype was observed at least ten times. The chain carries TRBV5-1 and TRBJ2-3; D remains ambiguous. From germline, CDR1 is SGHRS and CDR2 YFSETQ. Trimming removed 6 bases at V and 0 bases at J, with 5 bases between. The CDR3 is made up of 12 amino acids. CDR3 sequence: CASKDSTDTQYF. The CDR3 DNA reads as TGCGCCAGCAAGGATAGCACAGATACGCAGTATTTT.

This clonotype was picked up many times. This rearrangement joins TRBV20-1 to TRBJ1-5; perhaps TRBD1 as D (6 bases). CDR3 size: 14 residues. CDR1 is DFQATT and CDR2 is SNEGSKA in the germline V gene (reference sequence). Between the trimmed V and J ends, which lost 4 bases and 0 bases, there was a span of 10 bases. The CDR3: CSAKGVHSNQPQHF. CDR3 coding DNA: TGCAGTGCTAAGGGGGTTCATAGCAATCAGCCCCAGCATTTT.